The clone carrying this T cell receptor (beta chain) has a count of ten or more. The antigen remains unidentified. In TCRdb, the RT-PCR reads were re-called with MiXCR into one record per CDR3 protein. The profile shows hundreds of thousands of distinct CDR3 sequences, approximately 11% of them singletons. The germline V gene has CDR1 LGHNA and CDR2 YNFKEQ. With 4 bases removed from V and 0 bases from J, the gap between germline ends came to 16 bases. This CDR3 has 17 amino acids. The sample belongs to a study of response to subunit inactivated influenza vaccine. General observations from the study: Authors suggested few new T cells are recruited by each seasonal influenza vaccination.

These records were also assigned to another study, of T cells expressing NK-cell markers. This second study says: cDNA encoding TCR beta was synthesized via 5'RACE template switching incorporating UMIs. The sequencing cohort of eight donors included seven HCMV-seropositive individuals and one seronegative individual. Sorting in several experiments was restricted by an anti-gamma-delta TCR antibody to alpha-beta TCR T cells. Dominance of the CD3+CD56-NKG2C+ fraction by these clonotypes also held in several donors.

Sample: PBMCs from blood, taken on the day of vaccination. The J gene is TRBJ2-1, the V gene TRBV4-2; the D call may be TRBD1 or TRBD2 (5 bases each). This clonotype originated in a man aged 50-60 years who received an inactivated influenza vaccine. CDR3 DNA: TGTGCCAGCAGCCTCCACCGGGACCCAAACTCCTACAATGAGCAGTTCTTC. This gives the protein CASSLHRDPNSYNEQFF.